This T cell receptor (beta chain) was identified in a study of blood T cell repertoires in COVID-19. The overall study: COVID-19 samples from acute and convalescent phases originated in the United States, Italy and Spain. T cells, B-cell-depleted T cells, or PBMCs supplied cDNA or gDNA.

As originally analysed: Cell counts per sample came from amplifying reference gene primers. TCRdb's copy holds only in-frame clones and misses some; the assay was immunoSEQ multiplex PCR. D and trimming come from the DNA, and the V and J calls and clone size come from that table. The table includes 200,000 to 250,000 clones, under 90% detected once. Germline-derived CDR1 and CDR2 are MDHEN and SYDVKM. V was pared by 2 bases and J by 1 base, with 12 bases between. This CDR3 is built from 16 residues. Material: peripheral blood. The chain joins TRBV28 to TRBJ2-1; D may be TRBD2 (7 bases). This sequence was found in a woman older than 75 with active or convalescent COVID-19. Written as DNA, the CDR3 is TGTGCCAGCAGTTTAAGAGGGGGAGGGTCCTACAATGAGCAGTTCTTC. It translates to CASSLRGGGSYNEQFF. Variable domain in full (rest from reference TRBV28 and TRBJ2-1): DVKVTQSSRYLVKRTGEKVFLECVQDMDHENMFWYRQDPGLGLRLIYFSYDVKMKEKGDIPEGYSVSREKKERFSLILESASTNQTSMYLCASSLRGGGSYNEQFFGPGTRLTVL.